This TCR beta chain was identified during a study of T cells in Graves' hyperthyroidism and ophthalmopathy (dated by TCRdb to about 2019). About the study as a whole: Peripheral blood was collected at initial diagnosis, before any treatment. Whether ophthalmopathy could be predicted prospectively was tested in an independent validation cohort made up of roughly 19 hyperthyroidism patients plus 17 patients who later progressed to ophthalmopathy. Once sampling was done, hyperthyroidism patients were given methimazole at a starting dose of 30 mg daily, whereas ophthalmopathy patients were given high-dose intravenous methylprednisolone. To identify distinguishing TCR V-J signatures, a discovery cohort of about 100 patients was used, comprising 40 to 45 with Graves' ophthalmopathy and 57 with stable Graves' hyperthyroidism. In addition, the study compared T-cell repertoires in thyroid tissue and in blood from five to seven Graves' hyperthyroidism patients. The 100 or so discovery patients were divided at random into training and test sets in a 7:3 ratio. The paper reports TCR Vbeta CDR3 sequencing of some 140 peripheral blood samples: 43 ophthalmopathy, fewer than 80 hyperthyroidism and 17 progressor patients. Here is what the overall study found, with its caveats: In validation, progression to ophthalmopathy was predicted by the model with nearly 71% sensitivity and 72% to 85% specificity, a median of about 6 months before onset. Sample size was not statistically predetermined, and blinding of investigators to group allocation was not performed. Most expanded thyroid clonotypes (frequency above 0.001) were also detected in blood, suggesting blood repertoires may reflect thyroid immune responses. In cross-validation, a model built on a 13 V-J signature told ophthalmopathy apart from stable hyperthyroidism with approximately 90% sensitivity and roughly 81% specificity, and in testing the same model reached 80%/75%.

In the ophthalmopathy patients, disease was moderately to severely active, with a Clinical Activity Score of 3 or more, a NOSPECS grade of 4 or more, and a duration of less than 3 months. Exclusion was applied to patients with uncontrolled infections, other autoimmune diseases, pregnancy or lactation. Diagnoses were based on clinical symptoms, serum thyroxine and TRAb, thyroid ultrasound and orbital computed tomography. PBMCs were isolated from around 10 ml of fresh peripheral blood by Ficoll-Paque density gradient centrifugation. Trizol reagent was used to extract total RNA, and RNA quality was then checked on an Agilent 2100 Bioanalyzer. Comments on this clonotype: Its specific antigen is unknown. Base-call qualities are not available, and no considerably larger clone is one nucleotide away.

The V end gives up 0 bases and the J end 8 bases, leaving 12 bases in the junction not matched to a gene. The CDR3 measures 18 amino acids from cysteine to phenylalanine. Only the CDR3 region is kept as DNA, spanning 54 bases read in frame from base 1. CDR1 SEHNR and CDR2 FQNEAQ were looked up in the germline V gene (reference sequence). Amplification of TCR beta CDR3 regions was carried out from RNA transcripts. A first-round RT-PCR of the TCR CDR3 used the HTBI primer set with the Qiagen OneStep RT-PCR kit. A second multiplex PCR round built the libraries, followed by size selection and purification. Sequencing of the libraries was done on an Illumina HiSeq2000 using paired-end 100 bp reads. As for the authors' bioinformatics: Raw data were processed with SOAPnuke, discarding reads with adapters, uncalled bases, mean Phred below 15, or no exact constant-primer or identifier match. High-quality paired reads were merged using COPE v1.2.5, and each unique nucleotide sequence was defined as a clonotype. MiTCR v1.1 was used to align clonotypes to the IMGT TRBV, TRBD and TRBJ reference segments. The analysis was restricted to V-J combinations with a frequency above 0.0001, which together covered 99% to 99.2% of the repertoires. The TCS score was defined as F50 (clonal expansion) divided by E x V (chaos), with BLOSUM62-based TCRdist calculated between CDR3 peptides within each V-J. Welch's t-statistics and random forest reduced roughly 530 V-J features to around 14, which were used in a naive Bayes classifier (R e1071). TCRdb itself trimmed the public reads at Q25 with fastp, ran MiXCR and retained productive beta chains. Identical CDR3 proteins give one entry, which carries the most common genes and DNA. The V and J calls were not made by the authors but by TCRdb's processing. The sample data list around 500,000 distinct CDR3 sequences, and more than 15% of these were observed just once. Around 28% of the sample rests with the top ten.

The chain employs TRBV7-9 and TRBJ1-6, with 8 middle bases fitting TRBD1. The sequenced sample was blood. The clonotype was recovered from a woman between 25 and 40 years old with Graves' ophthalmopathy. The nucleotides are TGTGCCAGCAGCTTAGCTATCTTTGGACAGGGAATCGATTCACCCCTCCACTTT. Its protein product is CASSLAIFGQGIDSPLHF.